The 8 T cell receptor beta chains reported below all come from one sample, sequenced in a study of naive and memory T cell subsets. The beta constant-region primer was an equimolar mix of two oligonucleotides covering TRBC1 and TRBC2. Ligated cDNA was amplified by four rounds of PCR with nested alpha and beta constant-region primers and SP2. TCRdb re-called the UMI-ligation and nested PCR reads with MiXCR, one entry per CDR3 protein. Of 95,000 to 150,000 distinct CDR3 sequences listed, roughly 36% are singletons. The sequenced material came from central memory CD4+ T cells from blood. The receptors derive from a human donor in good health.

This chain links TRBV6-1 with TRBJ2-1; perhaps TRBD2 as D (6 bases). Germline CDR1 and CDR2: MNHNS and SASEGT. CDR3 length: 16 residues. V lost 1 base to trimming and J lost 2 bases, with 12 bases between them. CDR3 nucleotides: TGTGCCAGCAGTGAAGACGGGAGATACCCCTACAATGAGCAGTTCTTC. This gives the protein CASSEDGRYPYNEQFF.

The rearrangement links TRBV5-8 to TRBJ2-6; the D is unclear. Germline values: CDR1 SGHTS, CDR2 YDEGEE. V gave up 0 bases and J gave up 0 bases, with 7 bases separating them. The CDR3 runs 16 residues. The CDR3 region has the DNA TGTGCCAGCAGCTTGGGGCAGTTCTCTGGGGCCAACGTCCTGACTTTC. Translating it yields CASSLGQFSGANVLTF.

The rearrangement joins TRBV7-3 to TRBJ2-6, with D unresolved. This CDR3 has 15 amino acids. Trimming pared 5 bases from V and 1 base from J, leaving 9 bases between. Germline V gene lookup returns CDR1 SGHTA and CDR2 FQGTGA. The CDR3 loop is CASSVDLSGANVLTF. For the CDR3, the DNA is TGTGCCAGCAGCGTGGACCTATCTGGGGCCAACGTCCTGACTTTC.

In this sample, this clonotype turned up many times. The CDR3: CASSRLAGHLRNEQYF. Here the CDR3 DNA reads TGTGCCAGCAGCAGACTAGCGGGACATCTTAGGAACGAGCAGTACTTC. The genes are TRBV5-6 and TRBJ2-7, with 11 bases that match TRBD2. From germline, CDR1 is SGHDT and CDR2 YYEEEE. Trimming took 4 bases from V and 5 from J; bases not matched to a gene: 11. The CDR3 is 16 residues long.

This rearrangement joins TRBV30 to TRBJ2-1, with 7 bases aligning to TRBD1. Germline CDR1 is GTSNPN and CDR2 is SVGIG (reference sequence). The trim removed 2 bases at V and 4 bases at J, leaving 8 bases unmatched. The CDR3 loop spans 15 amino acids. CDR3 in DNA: TGTGCCTGGAGTTTATCGGGACAGCCATACAATGAGCAGTTCTTC. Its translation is CAWSLSGQPYNEQFF.

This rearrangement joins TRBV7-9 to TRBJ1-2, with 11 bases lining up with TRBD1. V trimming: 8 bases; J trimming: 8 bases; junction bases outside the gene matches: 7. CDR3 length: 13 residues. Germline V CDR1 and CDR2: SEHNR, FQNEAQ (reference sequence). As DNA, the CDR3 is TGTGCCAGCGGGGAGGACAGGGGGCACGGCTACACCTTC. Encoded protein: CASGEDRGHGYTF.

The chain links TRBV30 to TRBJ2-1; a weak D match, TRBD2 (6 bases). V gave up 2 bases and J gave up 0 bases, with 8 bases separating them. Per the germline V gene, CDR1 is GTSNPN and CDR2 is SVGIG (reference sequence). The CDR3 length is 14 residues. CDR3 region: CAWSRRDSYNEQFF. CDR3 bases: TGTGCCTGGAGTCGGAGGGACTCCTACAATGAGCAGTTCTTC.

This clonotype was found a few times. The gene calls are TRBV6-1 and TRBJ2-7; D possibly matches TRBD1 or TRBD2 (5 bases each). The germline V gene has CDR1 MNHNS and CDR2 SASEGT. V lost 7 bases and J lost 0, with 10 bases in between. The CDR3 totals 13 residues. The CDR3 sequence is CASMRDLSYEQYF. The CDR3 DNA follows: TGTGCCAGCATGAGGGACCTCTCCTACGAGCAGTACTTC.